A selection of T cell receptor beta chains follows, all from one sample in a study of blood T cell repertoires in COVID-19. Only in-frame clones appear in the TCRdb table, and some are missing; sequencing was by immunoSEQ multiplex PCR. The table shows some 160,000 clones, with 89% occurring only once. Sequencing used peripheral blood. The receptors stem from a man aged 60-69 years with acute or convalescent COVID-19. Both conserved end residues are part of each CDR3. Each record gives: J gene, D gene, clone size, V gene, CDR3 protein, CDR3 DNA. A D gene is named only where the DNA matches it firmly. The size entry is marked missing in some rows and otherwise reads once, few, many or a size class.

>TRBJ2-1|TRBD2|.|TRBV5-1
CASSLAWTSGGDNEQFF
TGCGCCAGCAGCTTGGCGTGGACTAGCGGGGGGGACAATGAGCAGTTCTTC
>TRBJ1-6|TRBD1|.|TRBV7-2
CASRDSHNSPLHF
TGTGCCAGCCGGGACAGCCATAATTCACCCCTCCACTTT
>TRBJ1-1|TRBD1|.|TRBV6-4
CASSDSINRGNEAFF
TGTGCCAGCAGTGACTCGATAAACAGGGGGAATGAAGCTTTCTTT
>TRBJ1-2|.|.|TRBV20-1
CSVTANYGYTF
TGCAGTGTCACAGCTAACTATGGCTACACCTTC
>TRBJ2-3|TRBD2|.|TRBV7-2
CASRAGTSGSMIIDTQYF
TGTGCCAGCAGGGCCGGGACTAGCGGTTCCATGATCATAGATACGCAGTATTTT
>TRBJ2-3|TRBD2|.|TRBV9
CASTSGGGKADTQYF
TGTGCCAGCACCTCCGGGGGGGGGAAGGCAGATACGCAGTATTTT
>TRBJ1-2|TRBD1|.|TRBV6-2/TRBV6-3
CASSYDRDYGYTF
TGTGCCAGCAGTTACGACAGGGACTATGGCTACACCTTC
>TRBJ1-1|.|.|TRBV7-9
CASSSLEAFF
TGTGCCAGCAGCTCCCTGGAAGCTTTCTTT
>TRBJ1-2|TRBD1|.|TRBV9
CASRGQGDGYTF
TGTGCCAGCAGGGGACAGGGGGACGGCTACACCTTC
>TRBJ1-4|.|.|TRBV5-6
CASTPQGATNEKLFF
TGTGCCAGCACTCCTCAGGGTGCAACTAATGAAAAACTGTTTTTT
>TRBJ1-4|.|.|TRBV5-5
CASSSTVNNEKLFF
TGTGCCAGCAGCTCGACAGTTAATAATGAAAAACTGTTTTTT
>TRBJ1-3|TRBD1|.|TRBV5-4
CASRPSTGGGNTIYF
TGTGCCAGCAGACCCTCGACAGGGGGAGGGAACACCATATATTTT
>TRBJ2-7|.|once|TRBV20-1
CSAGHYEQYF
TGCAGTGCCGGACACTACGAGCAGTACTTC
>TRBJ2-3|TRBD2|.|TRBV20-1
CSASSGGTTDTQYF
TGCAGTGCTAGTAGCGGGGGAACCACAGATACGCAGTATTTT
>TRBJ1-1|.|.|TRBV6-6
CASSYTAMNTEAFF
TGTGCCAGCAGTTACACCGCGATGAACACTGAAGCTTTCTTT
>TRBJ1-2|TRBD1|.|TRBV7-2
CASSTTPGTGIGYTF
TGTGCCAGCAGCACCACCCCTGGGACAGGGATCGGCTACACCTTC
>TRBJ1-3|.|.|TRBV30
CAIRRGNGNTIYF
TGTGCCATTCGTAGGGGGAACGGAAACACCATATATTTT
>TRBJ1-2|.|.|TRBV20-1
CSARTRNGYTF
TGCAGTGCCAGGACAAGAAATGGCTACACCTTC
>TRBJ1-4|.|.|TRBV6-5
CASTFDRLVGKLFF
TGTGCCAGCACCTTCGACAGGCTTGTTGGAAAACTGTTTTTT
>TRBJ2-7|.|.|TRBV5-1
CASSLNAGPSYEQYF
TGCGCCAGCAGCTTGAACGCAGGGCCATCCTACGAGCAGTACTTC
>TRBJ2-3|TRBD2|.|TRBV7-2
CASNSERGGVYTQYF
TGTGCCAGCAACTCCGAGCGGGGGGGCGTCTATACGCAGTATTTT
>TRBJ1-2|.|.|TRBV27
CASRESTGTNYGYTF
TGTGCCAGCAGAGAGTCGACAGGCACGAACTATGGCTACACCTTC
>TRBJ1-1|.|.|TRBV7-2
CASSPGTLNTEAFF
TGTGCCAGCAGCCCGGGGACACTGAACACTGAAGCTTTCTTT
>TRBJ2-3|TRBD2|.|TRBV3-1/TRBV3-2
CASSPEAVAGGPTDTQYF
TGTGCCAGCAGCCCAGAGGCGGTAGCGGGGGGGCCAACAGATACGCAGTATTTT
>TRBJ1-2|.|.|TRBV24-1
CATSDLDYGYTF
TGTGCCACCAGCGATCTCGACTATGGCTACACCTTC
>TRBJ1-2|.|.|TRBV19
CASSADSSFYGYTF
TGTGCCAGTAGTGCGGACAGCTCTTTCTATGGCTACACCTTC
>TRBJ1-4|.|.|TRBV25-1
CASSEGWGQRELFF
TGTGCCAGCAGTGAGGGTTGGGGCCAAAGAGAACTGTTTTTT
>TRBJ2-7|.|few|TRBV20-1
CSASLQGTTYEQYF
TGCAGTGCTAGTTTACAGGGAACTACCTACGAGCAGTACTTC
>TRBJ2-1|TRBD2|once|TRBV6-5
CASSISGGAWNEQFF
TGTGCCAGCAGTATAAGCGGGGGGGCGTGGAATGAGCAGTTCTTC
>TRBJ1-5|.|.|TRBV19
CASSIGSGSGNQPQHF
TGTGCCAGTAGTATAGGGTCAGGGTCTGGCAATCAGCCCCAGCATTTT
>TRBJ2-7|TRBD2|.|TRBV5-1
CATTRGGMADEQYF
TGCGCCACCACGCGGGGGGGGATGGCCGACGAGCAGTACTTC
>TRBJ1-2|TRBD1|.|TRBV6-4
CASKPDRGYYYGYTF
TGTGCCAGCAAACCCGACAGGGGGTATTACTATGGCTACACCTTC
>TRBJ2-1|TRBD1|.|TRBV7-3
CASSQHTGGRNEQFF
TGTGCCAGCAGTCAACATACAGGGGGCCGGAATGAGCAGTTCTTC
>TRBJ1-2|TRBD1|.|TRBV18
CASPRDSGYGYTF
TGTGCCAGCCCCCGGGACAGTGGCTATGGCTACACCTTC
>TRBJ1-3|.|.|TRBV2
CASGAGRNTIYF
TGTGCCAGCGGGGCGGGGAGAAACACCATATATTTT
>TRBJ1-4|TRBD1|.|TRBV6-5
CASRRTGFGEKLFF
TGTGCCAGCAGACGGACAGGGTTTGGTGAAAAACTGTTTTTT
>TRBJ1-6|.|.|TRBV7-2
CASSRSTSSYNSPLHF
TGTGCCAGCAGCCGCAGTACAAGCTCCTATAATTCACCCCTCCACTTT
>TRBJ2-7|.|.|TRBV12-2
CASRLATQGYEQYF
TGTGCAAGTCGCTTAGCGACTCAGGGTTACGAGCAGTACTTC
>TRBJ2-5|.|once|TRBV5-1
CASSREGGQETQYF
TGCGCCAGCAGCAGGGAGGGGGGCCAAGAGACCCAGTACTTC
>TRBJ1-2|.|once|TRBV7-9
CASSSQQGYYGYTF
TGTGCCAGCAGCTCACAACAGGGCTACTATGGCTACACCTTC
>TRBJ2-3|.|.|TRBV5-1
CASRRGGIQGLESTDTQYF
TGCGCCAGCAGAAGAGGGGGAATCCAGGGGCTTGAGAGCACAGATACGCAGTATTTT
>TRBJ1-1|.|.|TRBV10-1
CASRAADRQNTEAFF
TGCGCCAGCCGAGCGGCCGACCGACAGAACACTGAAGCTTTCTTT
>TRBJ1-1|.|.|TRBV11-2
CASSLEQPPEAFF
TGTGCCAGCAGCTTAGAACAGCCTCCTGAAGCTTTCTTT
>TRBJ2-7|.|few|TRBV10-1
CASRNLPRQPYEQYF
TGCGCCAGCAGGAATCTCCCCCGACAGCCCTACGAGCAGTACTTC
>TRBJ2-1|TRBD2|.|TRBV3-1/TRBV3-2
CASSQAGLAGAISPHGEQFF
TGTGCCAGCAGCCAAGCCGGACTAGCGGGGGCCATCTCCCCCCACGGTGAGCAGTTCTTC
>TRBJ1-2|.|.|TRBV6-1
CASSEVRPGGYTF
TGTGCCAGCAGTGAAGTTAGGCCGGGAGGCTACACCTTC
>TRBJ1-1|.|.|TRBV19
CASSLRDTEAFF
TGTGCCAGTAGTCTCCGAGACACTGAAGCTTTCTTT
>TRBJ1-3|.|.|TRBV12-5
CASGLGGLDSGNTIYF
TGTGCTAGTGGTTTGGGTGGGCTTGACTCTGGAAACACCATATATTTT
>TRBJ1-1|.|.|TRBV2
CASSEGARVAFF
TGTGCCAGCAGTGAAGGGGCCAGGGTGGCTTTCTTT
>TRBJ1-1|.|.|TRBV3-1/TRBV3-2
CASSHGTEAFF
TGTGCCAGCAGCCATGGGACAGAAGCTTTCTTT
>TRBJ1-3|.|.|TRBV5-1
CASSLAPGAYGNTIYF
TGCGCCAGCAGCTTGGCCCCAGGGGCCTATGGAAACACCATATATTTT
>TRBJ2-7|TRBD1|.|TRBV6-5
CASSYTRDRAYEQYF
TGTGCCAGCAGTTACACCCGGGACAGGGCCTACGAGCAGTACTTC
>TRBJ1-1|TRBD1|.|TRBV5-5
CASSLVPDRRNTEAFF
TGTGCCAGCAGCTTGGTGCCGGACAGGCGGAACACTGAAGCTTTCTTT
>TRBJ2-2|.|once|TRBV24-1
CATSVQAGTGELFF
TGTGCCACCAGTGTACAGGCAGGCACCGGGGAGCTGTTTTTT